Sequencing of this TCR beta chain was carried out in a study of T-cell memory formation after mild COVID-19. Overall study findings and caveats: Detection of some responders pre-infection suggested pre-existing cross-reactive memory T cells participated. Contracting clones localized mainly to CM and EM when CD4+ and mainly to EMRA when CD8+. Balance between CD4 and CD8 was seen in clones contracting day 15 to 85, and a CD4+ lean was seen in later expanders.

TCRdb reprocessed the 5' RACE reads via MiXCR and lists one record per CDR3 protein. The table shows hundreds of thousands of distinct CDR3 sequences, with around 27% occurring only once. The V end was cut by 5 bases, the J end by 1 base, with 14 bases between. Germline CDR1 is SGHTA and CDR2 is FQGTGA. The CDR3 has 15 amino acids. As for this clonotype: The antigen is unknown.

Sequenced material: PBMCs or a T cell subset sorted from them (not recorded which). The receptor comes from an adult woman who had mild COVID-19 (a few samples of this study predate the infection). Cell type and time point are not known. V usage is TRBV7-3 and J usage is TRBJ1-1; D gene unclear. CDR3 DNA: TGTGCCAGCAGCCGAGAGGCCAGACCGAACACTGAAGCTTTCTTT. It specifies CASSREARPNTEAFF.